The text below deals with one T cell receptor (beta chain). This clone was found once. Its antigen is still unknown. Within one base of it there is no much larger clone, and no base qualities were kept. The germline V gene gives CDR1 as LGHNA and CDR2 as YSLEER. Trimming at the junction amounts to 3 bases on V and 0 bases on J, and the germline ends lie 10 bases apart. The CDR3, from cysteine to phenylalanine, totals 15 residues. Left in the record is the CDR3 DNA by itself, 45 bases read in frame from the first base. Libraries came from the immunoSEQ multiplex PCR assay. Sourced from immuneACCESS, this table was stored by TCRdb with only in-frame sequences that have V and J called. A share of the clones is absent; for the studies checked, an unresolved V gene accounts for under half, and the remainder has no known explanation. Present in this sample are approximately 70,000 clones, 92% of which were seen just once. The ten most abundant clones make up roughly 0.37% of the sample.

This sample stems from a study of technical replicates of blood from several donors (TCRdb year 2017). The sample consisted of T cells isolated from PBMCs. The V and J genes are TRBV4-3 and TRBJ2-3; TRBD2 is possibly the D segment (5 matching bases). The receptor was isolated from a human donor in good health. The bases are TGCGCCAGCAGCCACAGCGGAGCTAGCACAGATACGCAGTATTTT. Its protein product is CASSHSGASTDTQYF.